Listed here are 5 T cell receptor beta chains from one sample, sequenced in a study of cytomegalovirus exposure and HLA in healthy donors (dated by TCRdb to the late 2010s). Libraries were constructed by the immunoSEQ multiplex PCR assay. For the multiplex PCR, a mixture combining 60 forward primers for TCR Vbeta segments and 13 reverse primers for TCR Jbeta segments was used. TCRdb stores this immuneACCESS table with in-frame sequences only. Part of the clones is absent; in the studies checked, under half of the shortfall reflects unresolved V genes, and no reason is known for the rest. For this sample there are 65,000 to 90,000 clones; over 65% appear just once. The top ten clonotypes cover around 15% of the sample. Sequenced sample: PBMCs. Source of these receptors: a woman in her forties in good health and CMV-seropositive.

The chain carries TRBV7-6 and TRBJ1-1, with 8 nucleotides matching TRBD1. In germline, CDR1 is SGHVS, CDR2 FNYEAQ. This CDR3 region has 16 residues. J was trimmed by 0 bases and V by 5 bases; bases with no gene match: 8. The CDR3 coding sequence is TGTGCCAGCAGCCGAGGACAGGGTAACATGAACACTGAAGCTTTCTTT. Translating it yields CASSRGQGNMNTEAFF. Using reference TRBV7-6 and TRBJ1-1 for the parts outside the CDR3, the full variable domain is GAGVSQSPRYKVTKRGQDVALRCDPISGHVSLYWYRQALGQGPEFLTYFNYEAQQDKSGLPNDRFSAERPEGSISTLTIQRTEQRDSAMYRCASSRGQGNMNTEAFFGQGTRLTVV.

The rearrangement joins TRBV7-2 to TRBJ1-1, with D possibly matching TRBD1 (6 bases). The ends were cut back, 5 bases at V and 1 base at J, with 14 bases in the middle. Per germline, CDR1 SGHTA and CDR2 FQGNSA. This CDR3 is 15 amino acids long. DNA for the CDR3: TGTGCCAGCAGCGCTCGACAGGCGCAGAACACTGAAGCTTTCTTT. It is translated as CASSARQAQNTEAFF.

The chain is built from TRBV9 and TRBJ2-7, with D perhaps matching TRBD2 (5 bases). Germline V gene lookup returns CDR1 SGDLS and CDR2 YYNGEE. CDR3 length equals 15 residues. The V and J ends lost 0 bases and 2 bases respectively, with 12 bases between them. CDR3 nucleotides: TGTGCCAGCAGCGTAGAACCAAGCGGTACCTACGAGCAGTACTTC. The encoded protein is CASSVEPSGTYEQYF.

This chain links TRBV6-4 with TRBJ1-6, with a possible D match to TRBD1 (5 bases). V was shortened by 3 bases and J by 6 bases, with 12 bases between the two germline ends. The germline gives CDR1 MRHNA, CDR2 SNTAGT. This CDR3 spans 15 amino acids. The CDR3 DNA is TGTGCCAGCAGTGAGCAGGGTGGTGTTAATTCACCCCTCCACTTT. It specifies CASSEQGGVNSPLHF.

V and J are TRBV5-4 and TRBJ2-6; possibly TRBD2 for D (6 bases). This CDR3 has 17 amino acids. CDR1 is SGHNT, CDR2 YYREEE, per germline (reference sequence). V shed 0 bases and J shed 4 bases, with 14 bases lying between them. The CDR3 protein is CASSLANSGAGANVLTF. As DNA, the CDR3 is TGTGCCAGCAGCTTGGCCAATAGCGGAGCCGGGGCCAACGTCCTGACTTTC.